Only a few counts were recorded for the clone carrying this T cell receptor (beta chain). What it binds is not known. One entry per CDR3 protein, called by TCRdb with MiXCR from the RT-PCR reads. Among about half a million distinct CDR3 sequences, roughly 27% were seen once, and the ten largest hold approximately 2%. Germline CDR1 and CDR2: SGHRS and YFSETQ. The V segment lost 1 base and the J segment 0 bases; nucleotides outside the gene matches: 15. This CDR3 has 19 amino acids. This sample stems from a study of response to subunit inactivated influenza vaccine. Study-wide findings and caveats: The authors put forward the suggestion that each seasonal influenza vaccination may bring in only a limited number of new T cells.

Here the sequenced sample was CD4+ T cells sorted from PBMCs, taken roughly 5 days after vaccination. The TCR was taken from a man aged 50 or older who received an inactivated influenza vaccine. The chain joins TRBV5-1 to TRBJ2-7; 8 bases map to TRBD1. CDR3 region: CASSLWGPNGQGSSYEQYF. DNA of the CDR3: TGCGCCAGCAGCTTGTGGGGCCCAAACGGACAGGGTAGCTCCTACGAGCAGTACTTC.